This T cell receptor (beta chain) was sequenced for a study of blood T cell repertoires in COVID-19. Study overall: PBMCs, B-cell-depleted T cells, or T cells were the source of the cDNA or gDNA that made up the material.

V was cut by 2 bases and J by 7 bases, with 5 bases left in between. The CDR3 spans 12 residues. Germline values: CDR1 KGHSH, CDR2 LQKENI. In the study's own analysis: Nucleated cell counts were estimated from reference gene primer amplification. Libraries were prepared by immunoSEQ multiplex PCR; TCRdb keeps only in-frame clonotypes and omits some of them. V, J and clone size were drawn from that table, and D and trimming were deduced from the DNA. The table lists about 150,000 clones, around 86% of them singletons. The chain couples TRBV18 to TRBJ2-2; D remains ambiguous. The sequenced material came from peripheral blood. This sequence was found in a man aged 80 or over with acute or convalescent COVID-19. The CDR3 is CASSPVRGELFF. CDR3 DNA sequence: TGTGCCAGCTCACCAGTTCGCGGGGAGCTGTTTTTT.